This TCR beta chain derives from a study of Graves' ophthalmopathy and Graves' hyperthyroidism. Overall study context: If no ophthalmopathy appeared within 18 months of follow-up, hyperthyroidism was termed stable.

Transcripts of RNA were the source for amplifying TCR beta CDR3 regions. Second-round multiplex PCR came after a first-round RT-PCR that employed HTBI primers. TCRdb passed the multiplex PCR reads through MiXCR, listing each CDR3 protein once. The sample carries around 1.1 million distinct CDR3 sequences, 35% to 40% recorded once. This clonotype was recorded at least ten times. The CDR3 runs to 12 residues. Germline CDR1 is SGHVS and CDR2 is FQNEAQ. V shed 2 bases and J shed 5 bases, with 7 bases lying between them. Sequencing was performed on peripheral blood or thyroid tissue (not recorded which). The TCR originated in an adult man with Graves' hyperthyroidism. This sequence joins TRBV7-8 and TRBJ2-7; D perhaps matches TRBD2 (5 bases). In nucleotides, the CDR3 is TGTGCCAGCAGCTTAACGGAGGACGAGCAGTACTTC. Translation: CASSLTEDEQYF.